The 25 T cell receptor beta chains below all came from one sample that was sequenced in a study of human T cells and chemical hapten exposure (dated by TCRdb to the early 2020s). Total RNA was extracted from unfractionated whole blood that had been collected in Tempus Blood RNA tubes. Library prep was done by 5' RACE. This sample was sequenced with an Illumina MiSeq. Using fastp trimming at Q25 and MiXCR clonotype assembly, TCRdb reanalyzed the public sequencing data and kept in-frame beta chains. Entries are consolidated by CDR3 protein sequence, retaining the most common genes and DNA. The sample table lists 130,000 or so distinct CDR3 sequences, roughly 4% of them with a count of one. Of the sample, over 1.2% is held by the ten largest clones. These receptors were taken from a female donor in good health.

This clonotype showed up just a few times. The chain recombines TRBV2 with TRBJ2-1, with 7 bases identical to TRBD1. With V trimmed by 0 bases and J by 2 bases, 4 bases remained unmatched. The CDR3 totals 16 residues. Germline V gene data show CDR1 as SNHLY and CDR2 as FYNNEI. This CDR3 is CASSEAAGTAYNEQFF. In DNA form, the CDR3 reads TGTGCCAGCAGTGAAGCTGCCGGGACAGCCTACAATGAGCAGTTCTTC.

Only a few counts were recorded for this clonotype. The chain employs TRBV27 and TRBJ2-1; 10 nucleotides align to TRBD1. This CDR3 spans 15 amino acids. V trimming: 7 bases; J trimming: 4 bases; junction bases outside the gene matches: 7. CDR1 is MNHEY and CDR2 is SMNVEV in the germline V gene (reference sequence). CDR3 in amino acids: CASIRGTGVYNEQFF. The CDR3 DNA reads TGTGCCAGCATTCGTGGGACAGGGGTTTACAATGAGCAGTTCTTC.

This clonotype appeared many times. The gene calls are TRBV29-1 and TRBJ2-3; 8 bases map to TRBD2. Germline V gene lookup returns CDR1 SQVTM and CDR2 ANQGSEA. This CDR3 is built from 16 residues. With V trimmed by 5 bases and J by 1 base, 11 bases remained unmatched. This chain's CDR3 is CSVTTGWRGGTDTQYF. CDR3 nucleotides: TGCAGCGTTACAACCGGTTGGCGGGGGGGCACAGATACGCAGTATTTT.

This clonotype showed up many times. The chain employs TRBV5-5 and TRBJ1-1, with unresolved D. Deletions cut 3 bases from V and 2 bases from J, with 8 bases between. The CDR3 is 13 residues long. Germline loops: CDR1 SGHKS, CDR2 YYEKEE (reference sequence). The CDR3: CASSWTVNTEAFF. CDR3 DNA: TGTGCCAGCAGCTGGACCGTTAACACTGAAGCTTTCTTT.

This clonotype occurred many times. The V gene is TRBV6-2 or TRBV6-3, the J gene TRBJ1-1; 7 bases fit TRBD1. Unmatched junction bases numbered 10, after V lost 5 bases and J lost 7 bases. This CDR3 spans 14 amino acids. Looked up from germline, CDR1 is MNHEY and CDR2 is SVGEGT. CDR3 bases: TGTGCCAGCAGTCCCAGTAGGGGGCTCGGTGAAGCTTTCTTT. Translating gives CASSPSRGLGEAFF.

This clonotype has ten or more counts. The chain joins TRBV7-2 to TRBJ1-3; D gene unclear. Trimming stripped 6 bases from V and 0 bases from J, with 15 bases between. The CDR3 covers 16 residues. Germline CDR1 SGHTA, CDR2 FQGNSA. The CDR3 sequence: CASRGPLTYSGNTIYF. As DNA, the CDR3 is TGTGCCAGCAGAGGGCCACTGACCTACTCTGGAAACACCATATATTTT.

The chain links TRBV19 to TRBJ1-6, with D hard to call. The CDR3 loop spans 13 amino acids. Trimming pared 3 bases from V and 7 bases from J, leaving 7 bases between. The germline CDR1 and CDR2 sequences are LNHDA and SQIVND (reference sequence). Here the CDR3 DNA reads TGTGCCAGTAGTATCAGCAGGAATTCACCCCTCCACTTT. Residues: CASSISRNSPLHF.

The chain uses TRBV18 and TRBJ1-1; D is unclear. The CDR3 sequence is 14 residues long. From germline, CDR1 is KGHSH and CDR2 LQKENI. Trimming left V 3 bases short and J 1 base short, with 9 bases between. In nucleotides, the CDR3 is TGTGCCAGCTCACCCCTGAGCCGGAACACTGAAGCTTTCTTT. Amino acid sequence: CASSPLSRNTEAFF.

The chain couples TRBV13 to TRBJ2-7, with D uncertain. The CDR3 consists of 13 residues. Germline V lookup: CDR1 PRHDT, CDR2 FYEKMQ (reference sequence). The germline V and J ends were trimmed by 5 bases and 1 base, with 9 bases remaining between them. The CDR3 DNA reads as TGTGCCAGCAGCCCGGCCAGGTCCTACGAGCAGTACTTC. This codes for CASSPARSYEQYF.

As regards this clonotype: A read error is possible here, since a much larger clone lies one base away. This chain uses TRBV7-9 with TRBJ1-1; D unclear. V lost 5 bases and J 7 bases, leaving 11 bases between the germline ends. Germline V gives CDR1 SEHNR, CDR2 FQNEAQ (reference sequence). This CDR3 has 12 amino acids. As DNA, the CDR3 is TGTGCCAGCAGCAGAAGGGCCAGTGAAGCTTTCTTT. Protein: CASSRRASEAFF.

This clonotype came up many times. The chain is built from TRBV7-9 and TRBJ1-1, with TRBD1 matching 7 bases. Germline trimming cut 3 bases from V and 4 bases from J; bases unmatched to any gene: 5. This CDR3 contains 14 residues. Per germline, CDR1 SEHNR and CDR2 FQNEAQ (reference sequence). CDR3 protein: CASSFQGEGTEAFF. In nucleotides, the CDR3 is TGTGCCAGCAGCTTTCAGGGGGAGGGCACTGAAGCTTTCTTT. The whole variable domain, remainder taken from reference TRBV7-9 and TRBJ1-1, is DTGVSQNPRHKITKRGQNVTFRCDPISEHNRLYWYRQTLGQGPEFLTYFQNEAQLEKSRLLSDRFSAERPKGSFSTLEIQRTEQGDSAMYLCASSFQGEGTEAFFGQGTRLTVV.

This clonotype was recorded many times. The chain joins TRBV12-3 or TRBV12-4 to TRBJ1-1; no clear D. The CDR3 is made up of 11 amino acids. Deletions cut 5 bases from V and 0 bases from J, with 1 base between. The CDR3 sequence is CASSMNTEAFF. In DNA, the CDR3 is TGTGCCAGCAGTATGAACACTGAAGCTTTCTTT.

This clonotype was seen at least ten times. V gene TRBV7-3 combines with J gene TRBJ2-1; no clear D gene. The CDR3 is made up of 13 amino acids. With 5 bases removed from V and 5 bases from J, the gap between germline ends came to 10 bases. Per the germline V gene, CDR1 is SGHTA and CDR2 is FQGTGA. As DNA, the CDR3 is TGTGCCAGCAGCCTAAAATTGGACAATGAGCAGTTCTTC. Translated, it gives CASSLKLDNEQFF.

The table lists this clonotype with many counts. The V call is TRBV5-6, the J call TRBJ2-7; D is ambiguous. With 1 base removed from V and 5 bases from J, the gap between germline ends came to 16 bases. Germline loops: CDR1 SGHDT, CDR2 YYEEEE. The CDR3 totals 15 residues. The CDR3 spells CASSLWPMGLHEQYF. CDR3 nucleotide sequence: TGTGCCAGCAGCTTGTGGCCCATGGGCCTCCACGAGCAGTACTTC.

This clonotype was picked up a small number of times. The rearrangement links TRBV7-2 to TRBJ2-5; 9 bases map to TRBD2. This CDR3 spans 16 amino acids. Germline lookup yields CDR1 SGHTA and CDR2 FQGNSA. In nucleotides, the CDR3 is TGTGCTATAACCAGAGGTCTAGCGGGGCCCCAAGAGACCCAGTACTTC. This codes for CAITRGLAGPQETQYF.

This clonotype was detected ten times or more. The CDR3 DNA reads TGTGCCAGCAGCCAAGAACTAGTACGCTACGAGCAGTACTTC. Protein sequence: CASSQELVRYEQYF. V and J are TRBV3-1 and TRBJ2-7, with D possibly TRBD2 on 5 matching bases. CDR1 LGHDT and CDR2 YNNKEL come from the germline V gene (reference sequence). CDR3 size: 14 residues. Trimming left V 0 bases short and J 3 bases short, with 9 bases between.

This rearrangement joins TRBV9 to TRBJ1-3; D not resolved. V dropped 3 bases and J dropped 8 bases, with 6 bases sitting between them. The CDR3 sequence is 11 residues long. CDR1 SGDLS and CDR2 YYNGEE come from the germline V gene. The chain's CDR3 is CASSGADTIYF. The CDR3 bases are TGTGCCAGCAGCGGAGCAGACACCATATATTTT. Full variable domain (outside the CDR3, taken from reference TRBV9 and TRBJ1-3): DSGVTQTPKHLITATGQRVTLRCSPRSGDLSVYWYQQSLDQGLQFLIQYYNGEERAKGNILERFSAQQFPDLHSELNLSSLELGDSALYFCASSGADTIYFGEGSWLTVV.

The table lists this clonotype with many counts. V and J are TRBV27 and TRBJ2-3; 12 positions match TRBD2. Trimming took 4 bases from V and 9 from J; bases not matched to a gene: 11. In germline, CDR1 is MNHEY, CDR2 SMNVEV (reference sequence). The CDR3 extends over 16 amino acids. The CDR3 spells CASSSRWTSGVLTQYF. The CDR3 DNA sequence: TGTGCCAGCAGTTCAAGATGGACTAGCGGGGTTTTAACGCAGTATTTT.

This clonotype was seen repeatedly, ten times or more. This chain links TRBV27 with TRBJ1-1; D unclear. The CDR3 contains 16 residues. V was pared by 0 bases and J by 0 bases, with 11 bases between. Germline V gives CDR1 MNHEY, CDR2 SMNVEV (reference sequence). CDR3 residues: CASSLSPWSLNTEAFF. CDR3 nucleotide sequence: TGTGCCAGCAGTTTATCGCCGTGGTCCTTGAACACTGAAGCTTTCTTT.

This clonotype came up many times. This chain joins TRBV6-5 and TRBJ1-1; possibly TRBD1 for D (5 bases). The germline V gene encodes CDR1 MNHEY and CDR2 SVGAGI. The CDR3 length is 17 residues. V dropped 5 bases and J dropped 0 bases, with 19 bases sitting between them. CDR3 sequence: CASSRGGLVRLNTEAFF. CDR3 in DNA: TGTGCCAGCAGTCGGGGGGGTCTGGTTCGTTTGAACACTGAAGCTTTCTTT.

The rearrangement joins TRBV28 to TRBJ1-1; the D is unclear. The germline V gene has CDR1 MDHEN and CDR2 SYDVKM. This CDR3 is built from 13 residues. V shed 5 bases and J shed 9 bases, with 16 bases lying between them. This chain's CDR3 is CASSPLDGTKAFF. The CDR3, as DNA: TGTGCCAGCAGTCCCCTCGACGGAACCAAAGCTTTCTTT.

This clonotype was seen many times. The chain is built from TRBV20-1 and TRBJ2-3; D might be TRBD1 or TRBD2, each matching 6 bases. The V gene lost 5 bases and the J gene lost 3 bases, with 21 bases spanning the gap. Germline CDR1 is DFQATT and CDR2 is SNEGSKA (reference sequence). The CDR3 has 16 amino acids. The CDR3 region is CSAYNREVLGTDTQYF. Here the CDR3 DNA reads TGCAGTGCTTACAACAGGGAGGTCCTCGGGACAGATACGCAGTATTTT.

In its sample, this clonotype was seen many times. This rearrangement joins TRBV20-1 to TRBJ2-1; D possibly corresponds to TRBD1 (6 bases). CDR1 is DFQATT, CDR2 SNEGSKA, per germline (reference sequence). The CDR3 loop spans 13 amino acids. CDR3 in amino acids: CSSPLPGLPGEFF. The CDR3 nucleotides read TGCAGCTCCCCTCTCCCCGGGCTTCCAGGGGAGTTCTTC.

This clonotype was recorded many times. Written as DNA, the CDR3 is TGTGCCAGCACCTCCTCTCAAGAGGGAACAATGAAGCAGTTCTTC. This translates into CASTSSQEGTMKQFF. The chain combines TRBV5-4 with TRBJ2-1; a weak D match, TRBD2 (5 bases). The CDR3 has 15 amino acids. Germline V CDR1 and CDR2: SGHNT, YYREEE (reference sequence). With 6 bases removed from V and 11 bases from J, the gap between germline ends came to 24 bases.

This clonotype was found many times. V and J are TRBV18 and TRBJ2-1; 7 bases agree with TRBD1. This CDR3 contains 14 residues. The germline V gene encodes CDR1 KGHSH and CDR2 LQKENI. Trimming cost V 2 bases and J 4 bases; bases outside gene matches: 2. The CDR3 DNA reads as TGTGCCAGCTCACCAAGACAGGGTTACAATGAGCAGTTCTTC. Translation: CASSPRQGYNEQFF.